These 20 T cell receptor beta chains originate from one sample sequenced in a study of blood T cell repertoires in COVID-19. Method: immunoSEQ multiplex PCR; TCRdb's copy keeps in-frame clones and lacks some. The sample consists of 65,000 to 85,000 clones, 89% of them appearing once. The sequenced sample consisted of peripheral blood. The receptors here all came from a man aged 45-60 years with active COVID-19.

The chain uses TRBV6-4 and TRBJ2-1, with TRBD1 matching 10 bases. The CDR3 is made up of 15 amino acids. From germline, CDR1 is MRHNA and CDR2 SNTAGT. The V segment lost 1 base and the J segment 4 bases; nucleotides outside the gene matches: 1. CDR3 bases: TGTGCCAGCAGTGACTTGGGACAGGGGTACAATGAGCAGTTCTTC. It specifies CASSDLGQGYNEQFF.

The chain carries TRBV20-1 and TRBJ2-7; 9 bases are a match to TRBD1. CDR1 is DFQATT, CDR2 SNEGSKA, per germline (reference sequence). The CDR3 contains 11 residues. Written as DNA, the CDR3 is TGCAGCGCACAGGGGGCCGACGAGCAGTACTTC. This sequence encodes CSAQGADEQYF.

In DNA form, the CDR3 reads TGTGCCAGCAGCCAAGTTGCGGGTTCCGAGACCCAGTACTTC. It codes for CASSQVAGSETQYF. The rearrangement joins TRBV3-1 (or the pseudogene TRBV3-2) to TRBJ2-5; perhaps TRBD2 as D (5 bases). Germline loops: CDR1 LGHDT, CDR2 YNNKEL (reference sequence). Trimming removed 1 base from V and 5 bases from J, with 11 bases in between. This CDR3 has 14 residues.

The sample holds a few counts of this clone. The chain has TRBV19 and TRBJ1-5; 7 nucleotides line up with TRBD1. Trimming took 5 bases from V and 0 from J; bases not matched to a gene: 4. The germline V gene has CDR1 LNHDA and CDR2 SQIVND (reference sequence). This CDR3 has 15 amino acids. As DNA, the CDR3 is TGTGCCAGTAGTGTAAGGACAGGTAGCAATCAGCCCCAGCATTTT. This translates into CASSVRTGSNQPQHF.

The chain recombines TRBV18 with TRBJ2-5, with D tentatively TRBD2 (5 bases). CDR3 length: 19 residues. V gave up 3 bases and J gave up 5 bases, with 28 bases separating them. Germline V gene lookup returns CDR1 KGHSH and CDR2 LQKENI. CDR3 residues: CASSPAGPYWTARVETQYF. CDR3 DNA sequence: TGTGCCAGCTCACCCGCGGGTCCATATTGGACGGCTCGAGTCGAGACCCAGTACTTC.

This clone appeared once. The chain employs TRBV7-2 and TRBJ2-7, with 8 bases aligning to TRBD2. From germline, CDR1 is SGHTA and CDR2 FQGNSA. The CDR3 consists of 13 residues. The V and J ends lost 1 base and 10 bases, in that order; junction bases with no gene match: 6. The CDR3 DNA follows: TGTGCCAGCAGCTTAGTTAGCGGGGAAGTACAGTACTTC. This sequence encodes CASSLVSGEVQYF.

The chain recombines TRBV7-2 with TRBJ2-2; D might be TRBD1 (5 bases). With 6 bases removed from V and 4 bases from J, the gap between germline ends came to 15 bases. This CDR3 is built from 15 residues. Germline-derived CDR1 and CDR2 are SGHTA and FQGNSA. The chain's CDR3 is CASRQSRETTGELFF. For the CDR3, the DNA is TGTGCCAGCAGACAAAGCAGGGAAACCACCGGGGAGCTGTTTTTT.

This clone came up once. The chain uses TRBV7-2 and TRBJ2-3; tentatively, D is TRBD1 (6 bases). Germline lookup yields CDR1 SGHTA and CDR2 FQGNSA. Trimming stripped 6 bases from V and 2 bases from J, with 15 bases between. This CDR3 comprises 15 residues. Here the CDR3 reads CASRIRGGSTDTQYF. CDR3 DNA sequence: TGTGCCAGCAGGATACGTGGGGGCTCCACAGATACGCAGTATTTT.

J is TRBJ2-1 and V is TRBV5-4; TRBD1 is a possible D gene (5 bases). Germline-derived CDR1 and CDR2 are SGHNT and YYREEE (reference sequence). CDR3 length: 15 residues. Trimming cost V 1 base and J 3 bases, with 11 bases left between them. The CDR3 loop is CASSLQGWGYNEQFF. The CDR3 DNA reads TGTGCCAGCAGCTTGCAGGGCTGGGGCTACAATGAGCAGTTCTTC.

This chain joins TRBV21-1 and TRBJ1-1; no check of the table's D call, TRBD1, against the DNA was made. TRBV21-1 constitutes a pseudogene. The CDR3 is 15 residues long. The CDR3 DNA follows: TGTGCCAGCAGCAGGCAAGACAGTCTGAACACTGAAGCTTTCTTT. Amino acid sequence: CASSRQDSLNTEAFF.

V usage is TRBV11-2 and J usage is TRBJ2-7; TRBD2 matches 9 bases. Trimming took 1 base from V and 6 from J; bases not matched to a gene: 7. This CDR3 has 15 residues. CDR1 and CDR2 (germline): SGHAT, FQNNGV. The CDR3, as DNA: TGTGCCAGCAGCTTAGTTTTGCGGGGGGGTTCCGAGCAGTACTTC. Protein sequence: CASSLVLRGGSEQYF.

The genes are TRBV25-1 and TRBJ1-2; TRBD1 matches at 12 bases. This CDR3 has 16 residues. V shed 6 bases, J shed 3 bases, and the junction held 8 bases outside the gene matches. Germline V CDR1 and CDR2: MGHDK, SYGVNS. The CDR3 loop is CASRPGQGATYYGYTF. The CDR3 DNA reads TGTGCCAGCAGGCCGGGACAGGGGGCGACTTACTATGGCTACACCTTC.

The J gene is TRBJ1-5, the V gene TRBV6-6; 7 bases match TRBD1. CDR3 length: 16 amino acids. CDR1 is MNHNY, CDR2 SVGAGI, per germline (reference sequence). V shed 5 bases and J 2 bases; nucleotides not matched to a gene: 9. The CDR3 reads CASSKTGNAGNQPQHF. As DNA, the CDR3 is TGTGCCAGCAGTAAGACAGGGAATGCGGGCAATCAGCCCCAGCATTTT.

This chain connects TRBV5-1 to TRBJ1-3; 8 bases align to TRBD1. J gave up 0 bases and V 4 bases, and 3 bases lay outside the gene matches. This CDR3 has 15 residues. Germline CDR1 SGHRS, CDR2 YFSETQ. Here the CDR3 DNA reads TGCGCCAGCAGCCAGACAGGGGACTCTGGAAACACCATATATTTT. As protein: CASSQTGDSGNTIYF. The variable domain in full, with the rest retrieved from reference TRBV5-1 and TRBJ1-3, is KAGVTQTPRYLIKTRGQQVTLSCSPISGHRSVSWYQQTPGQGLQFLFEYFSETQRNKGNFPGRFSGRQFSNSRSEMNVSTLELGDSALYLCASSQTGDSGNTIYFGEGSWLTVV.

The chain couples TRBV10-3 to TRBJ2-3, with TRBD2 matching 9 bases. Looked up from germline, CDR1 is ENHRY and CDR2 is SYGVKD. After removal of 11 bases from V and 11 bases from J, the junction contained 17 bases not matched to a gene. There are 14 residues in the CDR3. CDR3 in DNA: TGTGCCGGCGGGCCAGCGGGGGGATCCGGGGAGCAGTATTTT. This encodes CAGGPAGGSGEQYF.

The chain carries TRBV5-1 and TRBJ2-1, with 10 bases aligning to TRBD2. CDR3 size: 18 residues. The V segment lost 1 base and the J segment 1 base; nucleotides outside the gene matches: 8. The V gene's germline CDR1 is SGHRS and CDR2 YFSETQ. This CDR3 reads CASSLRVAGGSSYNEQFF. The CDR3 DNA is TGCGCCAGCAGCTTGAGAGTAGCGGGGGGTAGTTCCTACAATGAGCAGTTCTTC.

The rearrangement links TRBV18 to TRBJ2-7, with D perhaps TRBD1 (5 bases). The V end lost 5 bases, the J end lost 5 bases, and 16 bases lay between the germline ends. This CDR3 spans 14 amino acids. Germline V gene data show CDR1 as KGHSH and CDR2 as LQKENI. The CDR3 reads CASSTPQGGHEQYF. Written as DNA, the CDR3 is TGTGCCAGCTCAACCCCCCAGGGTGGCCACGAGCAGTACTTC. The whole variable domain, remainder taken from reference TRBV18 and TRBJ2-7, is NAGVMQNPRHLVRRRGQEARLRCSPMKGHSHVYWYRQLPEEGLKFMVYLQKENIIDESGMPKERFSAEFPKEGPSILRIQQVVRGDSAAYFCASSTPQGGHEQYFGPGTRLTVT.

This clone was seen once. The chain links TRBV21-1 to TRBJ1-2; TRBD1, the D gene given by the table, was not confirmed from the DNA. TRBV21-1 is classified as a pseudogene. The CDR3 runs 13 residues. Here the CDR3 reads CASSTRTGDGYTF. For the CDR3, the DNA is TGTGCCAGCAGCACCAGGACAGGGGATGGCTACACCTTC.

The rearrangement uses TRBV5-1 and TRBJ2-5, with 9 bases fitting TRBD1. CDR1 SGHRS and CDR2 YFSETQ come from the germline V gene. V dropped 2 bases and J dropped 2; count of bases not matched to a gene: 1. The CDR3 consists of 14 residues. This CDR3 reads CASSLGTGQETQYF. CDR3 bases: TGCGCCAGCAGCTTAGGGACAGGGCAAGAGACCCAGTACTTC.

The V gene is TRBV2, the J gene TRBJ2-6; a weak D match, TRBD2 (6 bases). The germline gives CDR1 SNHLY, CDR2 FYNNEI. CDR3 length equals 14 residues. V was trimmed by 7 bases and J by 4 bases, leaving 11 bases between them. The CDR3 DNA is TGTGCCAGCATTAGGGAGGCGGGGGCCAACGTCCTGACTTTC. Its protein product is CASIREAGANVLTF. Using reference TRBV2 and TRBJ2-6 for the parts outside the CDR3, the full variable domain is EPEVTQTPSHQVTQMGQEVILRCVPISNHLYFYWYRQILGQKVEFLVSFYNNEISEKSEIFDDQFSVERPDGSNFTLKIRSTKLEDSAMYFCASIREAGANVLTFGAGSRLTVL.